A single sample gave rise to the 30 T cell receptor beta chains below, sequenced in a study of T cell responses to AZD1222 COVID-19 vaccine. Assay: immunoSEQ multiplex PCR; the TCRdb copy retains only in-frame clones and omits some. Of 64,000 or so clones detected, about four fifths appear once; the ten largest clones hold about 7%. Specimen: peripheral blood, collected on day 0 of AZD1222 vaccination. These receptors came from an adult in good health.

V is TRBV19 and J is TRBJ1-1; TRBD1 might be the D (6 bases). Germline V lookup: CDR1 LNHDA, CDR2 SQIVND (reference sequence). This CDR3 has 16 amino acids. V shed 3 bases and J shed 4 bases, with 18 bases lying between them. The CDR3 DNA follows: TGTGCCAGTAGTATGTACAGGGCCAATTTGGTCACTGAAGCTTTCTTT. Its translation is CASSMYRANLVTEAFF.

The rearrangement links TRBV18 to TRBJ2-7, with D uncertain. Per the germline V gene, CDR1 is KGHSH and CDR2 is LQKENI. V dropped 1 base and J dropped 0 bases, with 7 bases sitting between them. The CDR3 is 14 residues long. Written as DNA, the CDR3 is TGTGCCAGCTCACCACGGTATTCCTCCTACGAGCAGTACTTC. Protein: CASSPRYSSYEQYF.

In this sample, this clone turned up once. The chain carries TRBV7-6 and TRBJ2-1; tentatively, D is TRBD1 or TRBD2 (5 bases each). The length of the CDR3 is 15 residues. The germline V and J ends were trimmed by 3 bases and 6 bases, with 15 bases remaining between them. Germline lookup yields CDR1 SGHVS and CDR2 FNYEAQ. CDR3 in amino acids: CASSFFPGPRNEQFF. The CDR3 DNA follows: TGTGCCAGCAGCTTTTTCCCGGGACCCCGCAATGAGCAGTTCTTC.

The chain recombines TRBV4-1 with TRBJ2-4; D gene unclear. The CDR3 covers 18 residues. The germline V gene encodes CDR1 MGHRA and CDR2 YSYEKL. Trimming took off 2 bases at V and 0 bases at J, with 17 bases between the two ends. CDR3 bases: TGCGCCAGCAGCCAAACAAGATCGGGTCCTCTAGCCAAAAACATTCAGTACTTC. Translating it yields CASSQTRSGPLAKNIQYF.

V usage is TRBV10-1 and J usage is TRBJ1-5; D is ambiguous. Germline loops: CDR1 WNHNN, CDR2 SYGVQD (reference sequence). Trimming took 2 bases from V and 2 from J, leaving 16 bases between them. CDR3 length: 17 residues. The CDR3 region is CASSEPQFGDRNQPQHF. The DNA for the CDR3 is TGCGCCAGCAGTGAGCCCCAGTTTGGGGATCGCAATCAGCCCCAGCATTTT.

The chain is built from TRBV28 and TRBJ1-5; weak D call: TRBD1 (5 bases). The germline V gene encodes CDR1 MDHEN and CDR2 SYDVKM. CDR3 length equals 16 residues. The germline V and J ends were trimmed by 5 bases and 0 bases, with 14 bases remaining between them. CDR3 protein: CASSLPGLLSNQPQHF. In DNA form, the CDR3 reads TGTGCCAGCAGTCTGCCGGGACTGCTTAGCAATCAGCCCCAGCATTTT. The variable domain in full, completed from reference TRBV28 and TRBJ1-5, reads DVKVTQSSRYLVKRTGEKVFLECVQDMDHENMFWYRQDPGLGLRLIYFSYDVKMKEKGDIPEGYSVSREKKERFSLILESASTNQTSMYLCASSLPGLLSNQPQHFGDGTRLSIL.

The V call is TRBV21-1, the J call TRBJ1-6; the table's D gene call, TRBD1, was not cross checked with the DNA. TRBV21-1 is a pseudogene locus. CDR3 length: 14 residues. The chain's CDR3 is CASSKGGQGGPLHF. The CDR3 nucleotides are TGTGCCAGCAGCAAAGGGGGACAGGGTGGACCCCTCCACTTT.

CDR3 nucleotide sequence: TGTGCCAGCAGGCAGCGGGGGGGCGCAGATACGCAGTATTTT. This encodes CASRQRGGADTQYF. The V and J genes are TRBV6-5 and TRBJ2-3, with 10 bases lining up with TRBD2. V gave up 6 bases and J gave up 4 bases; unmatched junction bases: 4. This CDR3 spans 14 amino acids. Looked up from germline, CDR1 is MNHEY and CDR2 is SVGAGI.

The chain recombines TRBV20-1 with TRBJ1-1; D remains unclear. The V end was cut by 3 bases, the J end by 2 bases, with 7 bases between. Germline V lookup: CDR1 DFQATT, CDR2 SNEGSKA (reference sequence). The CDR3 totals 12 residues. CDR3 sequence: CSASRRNTEAFF. CDR3 nucleotide sequence: TGCAGTGCTAGTCGCAGAAACACTGAAGCTTTCTTT.

The chain joins TRBV18 to TRBJ1-1; D gene uncertain. This CDR3 is 14 amino acids long. The germline CDR1 and CDR2 sequences are KGHSH and LQKENI. Trimming took 4 bases from V and 6 from J, leaving 15 bases between them. DNA for the CDR3: TGTGCCAGCTCACGACTGGAAGGGTCCCCTGAAGCTTTCTTT. The encoded protein is CASSRLEGSPEAFF. The full variable domain, with the rest looked up from reference TRBV18 and TRBJ1-1, is NAGVMQNPRHLVRRRGQEARLRCSPMKGHSHVYWYRQLPEEGLKFMVYLQKENIIDESGMPKERFSAEFPKEGPSILRIQQVVRGDSAAYFCASSRLEGSPEAFFGQGTRLTVV.

The chain has TRBV5-1 and TRBJ1-3, with D uncertain. The CDR3 sequence is 15 residues long. V dropped 1 base and J dropped 8 bases, with 16 bases sitting between them. CDR1 is SGHRS and CDR2 is YFSETQ in the germline V gene. CDR3 nucleotide sequence: TGCGCCAGCAGCTTGTCTGGAGGAGAGGTCGACACCATATATTTT. Translation gives CASSLSGGEVDTIYF.

V and J are TRBV6-1 and TRBJ1-5; D unclear. Trimming took off 3 bases at V and 9 bases at J, with 12 bases between the two ends. Germline CDR1 and CDR2: MNHNS and SASEGT. The CDR3 has 13 residues. The CDR3 spells CASSEDPGRPQHF. CDR3 sequence (DNA): TGTGCCAGCAGTGAGGACCCGGGGAGGCCCCAGCATTTT.

V is TRBV18 and J is TRBJ1-5; no definite D call. The germline V and J ends were trimmed by 3 bases and 6 bases, with 9 bases remaining between them. Germline V gene sequence: CDR1 KGHSH, CDR2 LQKENI. The CDR3 is made up of 13 amino acids. The CDR3 DNA reads TGTGCCAGCTCACCGTGGGAGGGTCAGCCCCAGCATTTT. As protein: CASSPWEGQPQHF.

The V and J genes are TRBV5-5 and TRBJ2-7; 9 bases align to TRBD1. The germline gives CDR1 SGHKS, CDR2 YYEKEE (reference sequence). The CDR3 runs to 17 residues. V lost 0 bases, J lost 4 bases, and 11 bases stayed unmatched. The CDR3 loop is CASSLGPRNRGLYEQYF. The CDR3 DNA follows: TGTGCCAGCAGCTTGGGCCCCCGGAACAGGGGGCTGTACGAGCAGTACTTC.

The chain recombines TRBV7-9 with TRBJ2-3; D is perhaps TRBD1 or TRBD2 (6 bases each). The CDR3 runs to 14 residues. Deletions cut 0 bases from V and 4 bases from J, with 8 bases between. Germline CDR1 is SEHNR and CDR2 is FQNEAQ (reference sequence). CDR3 in DNA: TGTGCCAGCAGCTTAGCGGGGGGCGCAGATACGCAGTATTTT. Encoded protein: CASSLAGGADTQYF. The full variable domain, its missing parts supplied by reference TRBV7-9 and TRBJ2-3, is DTGVSQNPRHKITKRGQNVTFRCDPISEHNRLYWYRQTLGQGPEFLTYFQNEAQLEKSRLLSDRFSAERPKGSFSTLEIQRTEQGDSAMYLCASSLAGGADTQYFGPGTRLTVL.

The CDR3 loop is CASSLNSGGYSYQETQYF. In nucleotides, the CDR3 is TGTGCCAGCAGCTTAAATAGCGGGGGGTACTCGTACCAAGAGACCCAGTACTTC. The chain recombines TRBV7-2 with TRBJ2-5; 10 bases match TRBD2. Germline-derived CDR1 and CDR2 are SGHTA and FQGNSA. This CDR3 comprises 18 residues. With 2 bases clipped from V and 0 bases from J, the junction kept 9 bases outside the gene matches.

The chain joins TRBV19 to TRBJ2-2; TRBD1 matches at 10 bases. CDR1 is LNHDA and CDR2 is SQIVND in the germline V gene (reference sequence). This CDR3 is built from 18 residues. The V gene end was trimmed by 3 bases and the J gene end by 0 bases; junction bases not matched to a gene: 7. The CDR3 region is CASSIGTGERANTGELFF. The CDR3 DNA reads TGTGCCAGTAGTATCGGGACAGGGGAGCGCGCGAACACCGGGGAGCTGTTTTTT.

This chain joins TRBV28 and TRBJ1-6, with D possibly being TRBD1 (6 bases). The CDR3 totals 14 residues. Germline V gives CDR1 MDHEN, CDR2 SYDVKM. V lost 3 bases and J lost 9, with 12 bases in between. The CDR3 bases are TGTGCCAGCAGTTTTCCCTCGGGGGCTTCACCCCTCCACTTT. It codes for CASSFPSGASPLHF.

The genes are TRBV5-1 and TRBJ2-1; 8 bases agree with TRBD1. The CDR3 totals 17 residues. J gave up 7 bases and V 0 bases, and 12 bases lay outside the gene matches. Germline V gene sequence: CDR1 SGHRS, CDR2 YFSETQ. CDR3 bases: TGCGCCAGCAGCTTGGAACACAGCAGGGGGCTAGGGAATGAGCAGTTCTTC. Its protein is CASSLEHSRGLGNEQFF.

The V and J genes are TRBV25-1 and TRBJ1-6, with 7 bases that match TRBD1. The V segment lost 1 base and the J segment 13 bases; nucleotides outside the gene matches: 13. Germline V gene data show CDR1 as MGHDK and CDR2 as SYGVNS. This CDR3 is built from 16 residues. Here the CDR3 reads CASSEFRAGGRAPLHF. The CDR3 DNA follows: TGTGCCAGCAGTGAATTCCGGGCAGGGGGAAGGGCTCCCCTCCACTTT.

The rearrangement joins TRBV29-1 to TRBJ1-1, with unresolved D. Germline V lookup: CDR1 SQVTM, CDR2 ANQGSEA. CDR3 length: 13 residues. Trimming removed 1 base from V and 3 bases from J, with 9 bases in between. CDR3 in DNA: TGCAGCGTTGAAGGAGACGGATACACTGAAGCTTTCTTT. Protein: CSVEGDGYTEAFF.

As concerns this clone: Because the CDR3's place on the DNA is in doubt, the DNA is left out and the CDR3 is given as listed by TCRdb. The gene calls are TRBV2 and TRBJ2-7; the table's D call TRBD1 went unverified against the DNA. The CDR3 extends over 14 residues, inclusive of both ends. CDR1 is SNHLY, CDR2 FYNNEI, per germline. The CDR3 protein is CASILGTFSYEQYF.

The CDR3 DNA is TGTGCCAGCAGCCAAGCGGGGGGGCCAGACTATGGCTACACCTTC. Translation: CASSQAGGPDYGYTF. J is TRBJ1-2 and V is TRBV3-1 (or the pseudogene TRBV3-2), with a tentative D call TRBD1 (6 bases). V shed 1 base and J shed 3 bases, with 12 bases lying between them. CDR1 and CDR2 (germline): LGHDT, YNNKEL (reference sequence). The CDR3 totals 15 residues.

In its sample, this clone ranks as medium-sized (0.01 to 0.1%). This rearrangement joins TRBV11-2 to TRBJ1-6; 7 nucleotides agree with TRBD1. Germline lookup yields CDR1 SGHAT and CDR2 FQNNGV. This CDR3 is built from 16 residues. V was pared by 1 base and J by 10 bases, with 10 bases of the junction left unmatched. The CDR3 coding sequence is TGTGCCAGCAGCTTAGCCCCAGGGGGAACTGCCTCACCCCTCCACTTT. As protein: CASSLAPGGTASPLHF. Drawing the rest from reference TRBV11-2 and TRBJ1-6, the complete variable domain is EAGVAQSPRYKIIEKRQSVAFWCNPISGHATLYWYQQILGQGPKLLIQFQNNGVVDDSQLPKDRFSAERLKGVDSTLKIQPAKLEDSAVYLCASSLAPGGTASPLHFGNGTRLTVT.

This clone occurred once. At one of its ends the junction is not consistent with the germline gene, which may arise from a read error. The chain combines TRBV2 with TRBJ2-1; D is uncertain. The CDR3 spans 10 residues. Germline lookup yields CDR1 SNHLY and CDR2 FYNNEI. The CDR3 region is CATSDNEQFF. The CDR3 nucleotides read TGTGCCACCTCCGACAATGAGCAGTTCTTC.

V gene TRBV19 combines with J gene TRBJ1-6, with D possibly being TRBD1 (6 bases). From germline, CDR1 is LNHDA and CDR2 SQIVND (reference sequence). Trimming stripped 5 bases from V and 9 bases from J, with 17 bases between. The CDR3 is made up of 15 amino acids. The CDR3, as DNA: TGTGCCAGTAGTGACGCACAGGGCCAGCGTTCACCCCTCCACTTT. It yields the protein CASSDAQGQRSPLHF.

The chain joins TRBV9 to TRBJ1-2; D gene ambiguous. This CDR3 has 14 residues. V was clipped by 4 bases and J by 7 bases, with 17 bases between them. CDR1 is SGDLS, CDR2 YYNGEE, per germline. The CDR3 reads CASSPGPTSGGYTF. For the CDR3, the DNA is TGTGCCAGCAGCCCCGGGCCAACCTCCGGTGGCTACACCTTC.

This clone is termed medium-sized. V is TRBV11-2 and J is TRBJ1-6, with unresolved D. The V gene lost 5 bases and the J gene lost 0 bases, with 14 bases spanning the gap. The CDR3 runs to 17 residues. Germline values: CDR1 SGHAT, CDR2 FQNNGV. CDR3 region: CASSRAGRSSYNSPLHF. The CDR3 DNA follows: TGTGCCAGCAGCCGGGCGGGCAGGAGCTCCTATAATTCACCCCTCCACTTT. Based on the CDR3 plus reference TRBV11-2 and TRBJ1-6, the full variable domain is EAGVAQSPRYKIIEKRQSVAFWCNPISGHATLYWYQQILGQGPKLLIQFQNNGVVDDSQLPKDRFSAERLKGVDSTLKIQPAKLEDSAVYLCASSRAGRSSYNSPLHFGNGTRLTVT.

This chain links TRBV5-1 with TRBJ1-6; tentatively, D is TRBD1 (5 bases). The CDR3 has 13 residues. Germline V gene data show CDR1 as SGHRS and CDR2 as YFSETQ. With 4 bases removed from V and 7 bases from J, the gap between germline ends came to 9 bases. CDR3 bases: TGCGCCAGCAGCACGGGACTGAATTCACCCCTCCACTTT. Its protein is CASSTGLNSPLHF.

The chain has TRBV9 and TRBJ1-1, with D maybe TRBD1 (6 bases). The CDR3 sequence is 16 residues long. Germline V gene data show CDR1 as SGDLS and CDR2 as YYNGEE. V dropped 0 bases and J dropped 0 bases, with 12 bases sitting between them. The CDR3 DNA follows: TGTGCCAGCAGCGTAGGGGGCAGGGGTTTGAACACTGAAGCTTTCTTT. Translation: CASSVGGRGLNTEAFF. Based on the CDR3 plus reference TRBV9 and TRBJ1-1, the full variable domain is DSGVTQTPKHLITATGQRVTLRCSPRSGDLSVYWYQQSLDQGLQFLIQYYNGEERAKGNILERFSAQQFPDLHSELNLSSLELGDSALYFCASSVGGRGLNTEAFFGQGTRLTVV.